One sample yielded the 7 T cell receptor beta chains listed below, sequenced in a study of shared clonotypes between healthy human individuals. The protocol was immunoSEQ multiplex PCR, while the TCRdb copy is restricted to in-frame clones and leaves out a portion. The sample contains more than 1.2 million clones, about 98.5% of which appear only once. Sequencing used naive CD4+ T cells sorted from blood. The sample's subset: CD45RA+ positively selected. These receptors all come from a man younger than 45 in good health.

The rearrangement joins TRBV7-2 to TRBJ2-3; D assignment may be TRBD1 or TRBD2 (5 bases each). Germline CDR1 and CDR2: SGHTA and FQGNSA. The CDR3 spans 14 residues. Trimming took off 4 bases at V and 3 bases at J, with 11 bases between the two ends. The CDR3 protein is CASSSPGPTDTQYF. CDR3 nucleotides: TGTGCCAGCAGCTCCCCGGGACCGACAGATACGCAGTATTTT.

This rearrangement joins TRBV11-3 to TRBJ2-1; D gene ambiguous. Trimming cost V 0 bases and J 6 bases, with 9 bases left between them. The CDR3 spans 14 residues. Germline V lookup: CDR1 SGHNT, CDR2 YENEEA. The CDR3 here is CASSLDISRNEQFF. In nucleotides, the CDR3 is TGTGCCAGCAGCTTAGACATTAGTCGCAATGAGCAGTTCTTC.

Written as DNA, the CDR3 is TGTGCCAGCAGCCCGGGGGGACAGTCTAACTATGGCTACACCTTC. Protein: CASSPGGQSNYGYTF. V and J are TRBV5-4 and TRBJ1-2, with 7 bases identical to TRBD1. The CDR3 runs to 15 residues. V lost 4 bases to trimming and J lost 0 bases; unmatched junction nucleotides: 6. Germline loops: CDR1 SGHNT, CDR2 YYREEE (reference sequence).

As to this clone: One end of the junction does not line up with germline, which may come from a read error. The chain employs TRBV4-3 and TRBJ1-2; D uncertain. The CDR3 runs to 13 residues. Germline CDR1 LGHNA, CDR2 YSLEER. The CDR3 DNA follows: TGCGCCAGCAGCCAAGATTTGTCCATTAGGGCCTTCTTC. Translated, it gives CASSQDLSIRAFF.

The rearrangement joins TRBV6-5 to TRBJ1-5, with 8 nucleotides matching TRBD1. V was clipped by 6 bases and J by 11 bases; unmatched bases: 9. Germline-derived CDR1 and CDR2 are MNHEY and SVGAGI. The length of the CDR3 is 13 residues. CDR3 DNA: TGTGCCAGCAGCGCACAGGGGGGAGTGGCCCAGCATTTT. This codes for CASSAQGGVAQHF.

The rearrangement links TRBV29-1 to TRBJ2-2, with TRBD1 matching over 8 bases. The CDR3 runs 15 residues. The V and J ends lost 7 bases and 2 bases, in that order; junction bases with no gene match: 9. In germline, CDR1 is SQVTM, CDR2 ANQGSEA. CDR3 coding DNA: TGCAGCGCTATCGGGGACAGGAATAACACCGGGGAGCTGTTTTTT. Its protein product is CSAIGDRNNTGELFF.

A note on this clone: This sample includes further DNA sequences coding for the same CDR3. The CDR3 sequence is CASSSGTGNYGYTF. The CDR3 DNA is TGCGCCAGCAGCTCCGGGACAGGGAACTATGGCTACACCTTC. The chain combines TRBV5-1 with TRBJ1-2; 9 nucleotides agree with TRBD1. Trimming removed 3 bases from V and 2 bases from J; junction bases left unmatched: 2. The CDR3 runs 14 residues. Germline V gene lookup returns CDR1 SGHRS and CDR2 YFSETQ.